The clone carrying this T cell receptor beta chain occurred many times. The sample's time point: persistent/refractory GD, antithyroid drugs over 5 years with positive TRAb. PBMCs provided the RNA from which the TCR library was made. The sample belongs to a study of regulatory T cells in long-lasting Graves disease. TCR beta libraries were built with iRepertoire HTBI primers and Arm-PCR of CDR3 regions. Via MiXCR, TCRdb re-called the multiplex PCR reads, giving one row per CDR3 protein. The repertoire holds hundreds of thousands of distinct CDR3 sequences, with roughly a fifth as singletons. Germline CDR1 SEHNR, CDR2 FQNEAQ (reference sequence). The ends lost 5 bases at V and 5 bases at J; junction bases unmatched: 4. This CDR3 spans 14 amino acids.

V usage is TRBV7-9 and J usage is TRBJ1-4, with TRBD1 matching over 8 bases. The sample in question was peripheral blood mononuclear cells (PBMCs), obtained when the disease was refractory, from a patient treated with antithyroid drugs. This receptor was obtained from a female donor with Graves disease. CDR3 DNA sequence: TGTGCCAGCAGCCCGAGGACAGGGAATGAAAAACTGTTTTTT. Protein sequence: CASSPRTGNEKLFF. The full variable domain, completed using reference TRBV7-9 and TRBJ1-4, is DTGVSQNPRHKITKRGQNVTFRCDPISEHNRLYWYRQTLGQGPEFLTYFQNEAQLEKSRLLSDRFSAERPKGSFSTLEIQRTEQGDSAMYLCASSPRTGNEKLFFGSGTQLSVL.